This paragraph reports one TCR beta chain. After removal of 1 base from V and 0 bases from J, the junction contained 5 bases not matched to a gene. Germline CDR1 reads LNHNV; CDR2 reads YYDKDF (reference sequence). The CDR3 sequence is 18 residues long. In the original processing: By means of reference gene primer amplification, nucleated cell counts were estimated. The assay was immunoSEQ multiplex PCR, and TCRdb's table has in-frame clones only and misses some. D and trimming come from the DNA, and the V and J calls and clone size come from that table. The sample records 300,000 to 450,000 clones, around 84% being singletons. This record belongs to a study of blood T cell repertoires in COVID-19. Looking at the study overall: The study drew acute and convalescent COVID-19 samples from the United States, Italy and Spain. Sample material is recorded as cDNA or gDNA derived from T cells, B-cell-depleted T cells, or PBMCs.

Sequenced sample: peripheral blood. This receptor was identified in a human donor in a cohort sampled during active COVID-19. The chain combines TRBV15 with TRBJ2-6; 8 positions match TRBD1. The CDR3 coding sequence is TGTGCCACCAGCAGAGCGGGACAGGAATTCTCTGGGGCCAACGTCCTGACTTTC. Encoded protein: CATSRAGQEFSGANVLTF.